This T cell receptor beta chain was documented in a study of CD8+ T cells in alopecia areata. Study-level background: Treated patients were given oral tofacitinib, which was dosed at 5 to 10 mg twice daily.

CDR1 and CDR2 (germline): SGHRS, YFSETQ. V was trimmed by 4 bases and J by 2 bases, leaving 4 bases between them. The CDR3 loop spans 11 amino acids. In the case of this clone: Its matching antigen is unknown.

Treatment of the sample: oral pan-JAK inhibitor, 5-10 mg twice daily. The study, taken as a whole, reports: Both scalp clonality and the expanded CD8+ clones among the top 100 showed a significant decrease with tofacitinib.

Extracted from the samples, RNA was reverse transcribed into cDNA to serve as the sequencing template. TCRdb keeps only in-frame clones here, not all; method: immunoSEQ multiplex PCR. This sample yields under 200,000 clones, of which less than 70% are seen a single time; about 14% belongs to the top ten. The chain recombines TRBV5-1 with TRBJ2-7; unclear D gene. This receptor was identified in a human donor with alopecia areata. The sample here was CD4+ T cells sorted from blood, taken at week 24, from a patient treated with tofacitinib. The CDR3 is CASSQTYEQYF. In nucleotides, the CDR3 is TGCGCCAGCAGCCAGACCTACGAGCAGTACTTC.